A selection of T cell receptor beta chains follows, all from one sample in a study of blood T cell repertoires in COVID-19. Sequencing was performed with immunoSEQ multiplex PCR; in TCRdb, only in-frame clones are kept and a portion is missing. This table has 52,000 or so clones, roughly nine tenths appearing once. Material for sequencing was peripheral blood. All receptors come from a man aged 45 to 65 with acute or convalescent COVID-19. CDR3s include the opening cysteine and the closing phenylalanine or tryptophan. D genes are given only for firm matches. A clone size is listed for some rows: how often the clone was seen (once, few, many), or a class if it is expanded.

>NA|TRBJ1-2|NA|TRBV3-1/TRBV3-2
CASSQVAGNYGYTF
TGTGCCAGCAGCCAAGTCGCAGGGAACTATGGCTACACCTTC
>NA|TRBJ1-5|NA|TRBV5-8
CASSRRGSNQPQHF
TGTGCCAGCAGTAGGCGGGGGAGCAATCAGCCCCAGCATTTT
>NA|TRBJ2-2|NA|TRBV18
CASSPRVGTGELFF
TGTGCCAGCTCACCGAGAGTTGGCACCGGGGAGCTGTTTTTT
>TRBD1|TRBJ2-1|NA|TRBV2
CASSGGAGQVGNEQFF
TGTGCCAGCAGTGGGGGGGCGGGACAGGTCGGCAATGAGCAGTTCTTC
>NA|TRBJ2-3|NA|TRBV5-1
CASSLDSPTDTQYF
TGCGCCAGCAGCTTGGACAGCCCCACAGATACGCAGTATTTT
>TRBD1|TRBJ1-3|NA|TRBV5-5
CASSLERGRGLNTIYF
TGTGCCAGCAGCTTGGAGAGGGGCAGGGGGCTTAACACCATATATTTT
>TRBD1|TRBJ2-7|NA|TRBV19
CASTPTGGIYEQYF
TGTGCCAGTACCCCGACAGGGGGCATCTACGAGCAGTACTTC
>NA|TRBJ1-6|NA|TRBV27
CASSAAQLQGSTLHF
TGTGCCAGCAGTGCCGCCCAATTACAGGGTAGTACCCTCCACTTT
>TRBD1|TRBJ1-2|NA|TRBV4-1
CASSYPGQANGYTF
TGCGCCAGCAGCTACCCTGGACAGGCCAATGGCTACACCTTC
>TRBD2|TRBJ2-1|NA|TRBV5-1
CASSVGLAGGYEQFF
TGCGCCAGCAGCGTGGGACTAGCGGGAGGATATGAGCAGTTCTTC
>NA|TRBJ1-1|once|TRBV19
CASSTSPGTEAFF
TGTGCCAGTAGTACCTCCCCGGGCACTGAAGCTTTCTTT
>NA|TRBJ2-6|NA|TRBV24-1
CATSDPGGANVLTF
TGTGCCACCAGTGACCCAGGGGGGGCCAACGTCCTGACTTTC
>TRBD1|TRBJ1-4|NA|TRBV11-2
CASSPGQGAREKLFF
TGTGCCAGCAGCCCCGGACAGGGGGCGCGTGAAAAACTGTTTTTT
>TRBD2|TRBJ2-1|few|TRBV9
CASSVASPTSGRTYNEQFF
TGTGCCAGCAGCGTAGCCTCTCCGACTAGCGGGAGGACCTACAATGAGCAGTTCTTC
>TRBD1|TRBJ2-7|NA|TRBV5-1
CASRPPGTGVHEQYF
TGCGCCAGCAGGCCGCCCGGGACAGGGGTCCACGAGCAGTACTTC
>TRBD2|TRBJ2-7|NA|TRBV6-6
CASSQTSGNYEQYF
TGTGCCAGCAGTCAGACTAGCGGGAATTACGAGCAGTACTTC
>NA|TRBJ1-1|NA|TRBV18
CASSPEDRASSNTEAFF
TGTGCCAGCTCACCAGAGGACAGAGCCTCCTCGAACACTGAAGCTTTCTTT
>NA|TRBJ2-2|few|TRBV21-1
CASSNGLAGVLTGELFF
TGTGCCAGCAGCAATGGACTAGCGGGAGTGCTGACCGGGGAGCTGTTTTTT
>NA|TRBJ1-3|NA|TRBV7-6
CASSLGSGAGNTIYF
TGTGCCAGCAGCTTAGGTTCAGGGGCTGGAAACACCATATATTTT
>NA|TRBJ1-2|NA|TRBV10-3
CAISESLNPLYGYTF
TGTGCCATCAGTGAGTCTCTTAATCCTCTCTATGGCTACACCTTC
>NA|TRBJ2-7|NA|TRBV3-1/TRBV3-2
CASSQVQGYEQYF
TGTGCCAGCAGCCAAGTTCAGGGGTACGAGCAGTACTTC
>NA|TRBJ1-2|NA|TRBV11-2
CASSLGQGYGYTF
TGTGCCAGCAGCTTAGGGCAGGGATATGGCTACACCTTC
>TRBD2|TRBJ2-1|few|TRBV5-1
CASSLVLAGVNEQFF
TGCGCCAGCAGCTTGGTTCTAGCGGGAGTGAACGAGCAGTTCTTC